The rows below give T cell receptor beta chains drawn from one sample of a study of shared clonotypes between healthy human individuals. The method was immunoSEQ multiplex PCR; TCRdb's version includes in-frame clones alone and lacks a portion of them. This table has about 2 million clones, less than 95% appearing once. The sample comprised naive CD8+ T cells sorted from blood. These receptor sequences come from a man aged 18-30 years in good health. The CDR3 runs from the conserved cysteine through the conserved F or W. A D gene is named only where the DNA matches it firmly. The size of a clone is reported for some rows only, either as once, few or many, or as a class for expanded clones.

d_call | clone_size | j_call | v_call | cdr3_length | cdr3_aa | cdr3_nt
NA | once | TRBJ2-5 | TRBV13 | 16 | CASSQAPGGRRETQYF | TGTGCCAGCAGCCAAGCGCCCGGGGGGCGGCGTGAGACCCAGTACTTC
NA | NA | TRBJ2-7 | TRBV10-2 | 12 | CASSGEAYEQYF | TGCGCCAGCAGTGGTGAAGCCTACGAGCAGTACTTC
NA | NA | TRBJ2-3 | TRBV4-1 | 15 | CASSQDGVVTDTQYF | TGCGCCAGCAGCCAAGATGGGGTTGTCACAGATACGCAGTATTTT
TRBD1 | NA | TRBJ2-7 | TRBV13 | 15 | CASSADRGVTYEQYF | TGTGCCAGCAGCGCGGACAGGGGCGTTACCTACGAGCAGTACTTC
NA | NA | TRBJ2-7 | TRBV7-9 | 11 | CASSPGYEQYF | TGTGCCAGCAGCCCGGGGTACGAGCAGTACTTC
TRBD1 | NA | TRBJ1-1 | TRBV7-9 | 14 | CASSFGQANTEAFF | TGTGCCAGCAGTTTCGGACAGGCGAACACTGAAGCTTTCTTT
NA | NA | TRBJ2-7 | TRBV2 | 13 | CASIPRGAYEQYF | TGTGCCAGCATCCCAAGGGGGGCCTACGAGCAGTACTTC
NA | NA | TRBJ1-2 | TRBV9 | 16 | CASSVDRLVSAYGYTF | TGTGCCAGCAGCGTAGACAGGTTGGTCTCCGCGTATGGCTACACCTTC
NA | NA | TRBJ2-2 | TRBV6-6 | 15 | CASSYEEKNTGELFF | TGTGCCAGCAGTTACGAGGAGAAGAACACCGGGGAGCTGTTTTTT
TRBD2 | NA | TRBJ2-1 | TRBV4-3 | 16 | CASSQDFTGTRDEQFF | TGCGCCAGCAGCCAAGATTTCACCGGGACTAGGGATGAGCAGTTCTTC
NA | NA | TRBJ1-2 | TRBV6-6 | 12 | CASRGPNYGYTF | TGTGCCAGCAGGGGACCCAACTATGGCTACACCTTC
NA | NA | TRBJ2-7 | TRBV15 | 14 | CATSGRVGSYEQYF | TGTGCCACCTCCGGCAGGGTCGGCTCCTACGAGCAGTACTTC
NA | NA | TRBJ2-7 | TRBV13 | 12 | CASSPEGYEQYF | TGTGCCAGCAGCCCCGAAGGCTACGAGCAGTACTTC
NA | NA | TRBJ1-2 | TRBV7-8 | 13 | CASSLGVGYGYTF | TGTGCCAGCAGCTTAGGGGTCGGCTATGGCTACACCTTC
TRBD1 | NA | TRBJ2-2 | TRBV5-5 | 18 | CASSLGAGTGIFTGELFF | TGTGCCAGCAGCTTGGGAGCTGGGACAGGTATCTTCACCGGGGAGCTGTTTTTT
TRBD2 | NA | TRBJ2-1 | TRBV27 | 16 | CASSWAAGENYNEQFF | TGTGCCAGCAGTTGGGCAGCGGGGGAGAACTACAATGAGCAGTTCTTC
NA | NA | TRBJ2-7 | TRBV7-9 | 14 | CASSPGGGEYEQYF | TGTGCCAGCAGCCCTGGGGGCGGGGAGTACGAGCAGTACTTC
NA | NA | TRBJ1-6 | TRBV27 | 14 | CASSPNPSRSPLHF | TGTGCCAGCAGTCCTAATCCTTCGAGGTCACCCCTCCACTTT
NA | NA | TRBJ2-7 | TRBV7-2 | 16 | CASSPREQSTSYEQYF | TGTGCCAGCAGCCCCAGAGAACAGAGTACCTCCTACGAGCAGTACTTC
NA | NA | TRBJ2-7 | TRBV2 | 12 | CASSEATYEQYF | TGTGCCAGCAGTGAGGCTACATACGAGCAGTACTTC
NA | once | TRBJ2-2 | TRBV11-2 | 18 | CASSLDRASLTNTGELFF | TGTGCCAGCAGCTTAGATCGAGCCAGCCTAACAAACACCGGGGAGCTGTTTTTT
NA | few | TRBJ1-5 | TRBV11-2 | 15 | CASSLGDGFNQPQHF | TGTGCCAGCAGCTTAGGAGACGGATTCAATCAGCCCCAGCATTTT
NA | NA | TRBJ2-5 | TRBV27 | 14 | CASSLIGREETQYF | TGTGCCAGCAGTTTAATCGGCAGAGAAGAGACCCAGTACTTC
NA | NA | TRBJ1-1 | TRBV2 | 15 | CASSEPASFGAEAFF | TGTGCCAGCAGTGAACCCGCCTCGTTTGGCGCTGAAGCTTTCTTT
NA | NA | TRBJ2-3 | TRBV7-9 | 13 | CASSLAWTDTQYF | TGTGCCAGCAGCTTAGCATGGACGGATACGCAGTATTTT
TRBD1 | NA | TRBJ1-2 | TRBV7-9 | 13 | CASRQGGGYGYTF | TGTGCCAGCAGACAGGGGGGTGGGTATGGCTACACCTTC
NA | NA | TRBJ2-3 | TRBV27 | 15 | CASSWTTASTDTQYF | TGTGCCAGCAGTTGGACAACCGCCAGCACAGATACGCAGTATTTT
NA | NA | TRBJ1-1 | TRBV13 | 11 | CASTQNTEAFF | TGTGCCAGCACCCAAAACACTGAAGCTTTCTTT
NA | NA | TRBJ2-7 | TRBV19 | 13 | CASSIGFSYEQYF | TGTGCCAGTAGTATAGGCTTCTCCTACGAGCAGTACTTC
NA | NA | TRBJ2-5 | TRBV5-6 | 16 | CASSRGYSGVQETQYF | TGTGCCAGCAGCCGAGGGTATAGCGGAGTCCAAGAGACCCAGTACTTC
TRBD2 | NA | TRBJ2-1 | TRBV13 | 15 | CASSSLTSGVNEQFF | TGTGCCAGCAGCTCCCTGACTAGCGGGGTGAATGAGCAGTTCTTC
TRBD1 | NA | TRBJ2-1 | TRBV5-4 | 14 | CASSHFQGASEQFF | TGTGCCAGCAGTCATTTCCAGGGGGCCTCGGAGCAGTTCTTC
TRBD1 | once | TRBJ1-6 | TRBV19 | 15 | CASSMGQGGDSPLHF | TGTGCCAGTAGTATGGGACAGGGCGGTGATTCACCCCTCCACTTT
NA | NA | TRBJ2-2 | TRBV5-4 | 14 | CASSLNANTGELFF | TGTGCCAGCAGCTTGAATGCGAACACCGGGGAGCTGTTTTTT
NA | NA | TRBJ2-1 | TRBV11-2 | 11 | CASSQNNEQFF | TGTGCCAGCAGCCAGAACAATGAGCAGTTCTTC
TRBD1 | NA | TRBJ2-3 | TRBV6-1 | 15 | CASSDRTGPEDTQYF | TGTGCCAGCAGTGATCGGACAGGGCCGGAAGATACGCAGTATTTT
NA | once | TRBJ2-5 | TRBV11-2 | 15 | CASSLEALATETQYF | TGTGCCAGCAGCTTAGAGGCACTAGCAACAGAGACCCAGTACTTC
TRBD1 | NA | TRBJ1-5 | TRBV2 | 15 | CASSGWTGGNQPQHF | TGTGCCAGCAGTGGCTGGACAGGGGGCAATCAGCCCCAGCATTTT
NA | once | TRBJ2-3 | TRBV4-1 | 12 | CASSQTSDTQYF | TGCGCCAGCAGCCAAACCTCAGATACGCAGTATTTT
TRBD1 | NA | TRBJ1-6 | TRBV7-9 | 14 | CASSLGQGGSPLHF | TGTGCCAGCAGCTTAGGACAGGGCGGATCACCCCTCCACTTT
NA | NA | TRBJ2-2 | TRBV27 | 14 | CASSSRGTHGELFF | TGTGCCAGCAGTTCGCGAGGGACGCACGGGGAGCTGTTTTTT
NA | NA | TRBJ2-7 | TRBV7-9 | 13 | CASSLGASYEQYF | TGTGCCAGCAGCTTAGGCGCCTCCTACGAGCAGTACTTC
TRBD1 | NA | TRBJ2-7 | TRBV29-1 | 16 | CSVETQTGGVVYEQYF | TGCAGCGTTGAAACCCAAACAGGGGGAGTAGTCTACGAGCAGTACTTC
NA | once | TRBJ2-3 | TRBV10-2 | 15 | CASSVRSGYTDTQYF | TGCGCCAGCAGTGTTAGAAGCGGGTACACAGATACGCAGTATTTT
TRBD1 | NA | TRBJ1-1 | TRBV6-5 | 16 | CASSSGQGVFDTEAFF | TGTGCCAGCAGTTCAGGACAGGGGGTTTTTGACACTGAAGCTTTCTTT
NA | NA | TRBJ1-5 | TRBV6-1 | 15 | CASTVSYYSNQPQHF | TGTGCCAGCACTGTCAGCTATTATAGCAATCAGCCCCAGCATTTT
TRBD1 | NA | TRBJ2-7 | TRBV18 | 15 | CASSLPGTDSYEQYF | TGTGCCAGCTCACTACCCGGGACAGACAGCTACGAGCAGTACTTC
TRBD1 | NA | TRBJ2-7 | TRBV5-5 | 14 | CASSPGQGFYEQYF | TGTGCCAGCAGCCCCGGACAGGGGTTCTACGAGCAGTACTTC
NA | NA | TRBJ2-7 | TRBV7-9 | 13 | CASSSGSGVVQYF | TGTGCCAGCAGCTCAGGGTCCGGAGTCGTGCAGTACTTC
NA | NA | TRBJ1-2 | TRBV15 | 14 | CATSNRGPNYGYTF | TGTGCCACCAGCAACCGTGGCCCAAACTATGGCTACACCTTC
TRBD1 | once | TRBJ1-1 | TRBV13 | 15 | CASSLGQGVGTEAFF | TGTGCCAGCAGCTTAGGCCAGGGGGTCGGCACTGAAGCTTTCTTT
NA | NA | TRBJ2-7 | TRBV2 | 16 | CASSEASLPTPYEQYF | TGTGCCAGCAGTGAAGCTAGCCTACCGACCCCCTACGAGCAGTACTTC
TRBD1 | NA | TRBJ2-7 | TRBV6-5 | 15 | CASSYEAGGNYEQYF | TGTGCCAGCAGTTACGAGGCAGGGGGAAATTACGAGCAGTACTTC
NA | NA | TRBJ1-2 | TRBV7-9 | 11 | CASSPEAPYTF | TGTGCCAGCAGCCCGGAAGCACCCTACACCTTC
NA | NA | TRBJ2-7 | TRBV7-9 | 13 | CASSTTESYEQYF | TGTGCCAGCAGTACAACAGAATCCTACGAGCAGTACTTC
NA | NA | TRBJ2-7 | TRBV9 | 16 | CASSVASRGAGYEQYF | TGTGCCAGCAGCGTAGCGTCAAGGGGGGCGGGCTACGAGCAGTACTTC
NA | once | TRBJ2-5 | TRBV5-4 | 13 | CASRPSSEETQYF | TGTGCCAGCAGACCCAGCAGTGAAGAGACCCAGTACTTC
TRBD2 | NA | TRBJ2-7 | TRBV5-1 | 12 | CASRREWDEQYF | TGCGCCAGCAGGCGGGAGTGGGACGAGCAGTACTTC
NA | NA | TRBJ1-2 | TRBV4-1 | 15 | CASSQDFLDGYGYTF | TGCGCCAGCAGCCAAGATTTCCTCGATGGCTATGGCTACACCTTC